A selection of T cell receptor beta chains follows, all from one sample in a study of blood T cell repertoires in COVID-19. Sequencing was performed with immunoSEQ multiplex PCR; in TCRdb, only in-frame clones are kept and a portion is missing. Here the sample spans roughly 190,000 clones, about 83% being singletons. Sequenced material: peripheral blood. The receptor source for this set is a man in his late teens or twenties with active or convalescent COVID-19. Each CDR3 is given with its conserved first and last residue. A D gene is named only where the DNA matches it firmly. Clone size is stated in some rows and not others, as once, few, many or a class when expanded.

v_call,clone_size,j_call,d_call,cdr3_aa,cdr3_nt
TRBV24-1,once,TRBJ2-2,.,CATSVSRGFNTGELFF,TGTGCCACCAGTGTTTCCCGGGGATTCAACACCGGGGAGCTGTTTTTT
TRBV5-1,.,TRBJ1-6,.,CASSLDRNSPLHF,TGCGCCAGCAGCTTAGATCGGAATTCACCCCTCCACTTT
TRBV5-1,.,TRBJ2-5,TRBD2,CASSFPAGGAQETQYF,TGCGCCAGCAGCTTTCCCGCGGGAGGGGCCCAAGAGACCCAGTACTTC
TRBV9,.,TRBJ2-1,TRBD2,CASSVRGASYNEQFF,TGTGCCAGCAGCGTGCGGGGGGCCTCCTACAATGAGCAGTTCTTC
TRBV10-3,.,TRBJ1-5,TRBD1,CAISEQGADSNQPQHF,TGTGCCATCAGTGAGCAGGGGGCGGATAGCAATCAGCCCCAGCATTTT
TRBV7-8,.,TRBJ2-1,.,CASSHHFLSSYNEQFF,TGTGCCAGCAGCCACCACTTTTTGAGCTCCTACAATGAGCAGTTCTTC
TRBV5-6,.,TRBJ2-5,.,CASRLGGLSSETQYF,TGTGCCAGCAGACTTGGTGGGCTATCCTCGGAGACCCAGTACTTC
TRBV6-5,.,TRBJ1-6,.,CASSYSGSNSPLHF,TGTGCCAGCAGTTACTCGGGCAGCAATTCACCCCTCCACTTT
TRBV7-9,.,TRBJ2-3,TRBD2,CASSDSTSGRAKDTQYF,TGTGCCAGCAGCGATTCCACTAGCGGGAGGGCAAAAGATACGCAGTATTTT
TRBV6-6,.,TRBJ2-5,TRBD1,CASSYPGQQETQYF,TGTGCCAGCAGTTACCCGGGACAGCAAGAGACCCAGTACTTC
TRBV9,.,TRBJ2-4,.,CASSVEDRNLAKNIQYF,TGTGCCAGCAGCGTAGAGGACAGAAACCTAGCCAAAAACATTCAGTACTTC
TRBV5-1,.,TRBJ2-2,.,CASSPGDFNTGELFF,TGCGCCAGCAGCCCCGGGGACTTTAACACCGGGGAGCTGTTTTTT
TRBV24-1,.,TRBJ2-1,TRBD1,CATSDLDRLGYNEQFF,TGTGCCACCAGTGACCTGGACAGGTTAGGCTACAATGAGCAGTTCTTC
TRBV3-1/TRBV3-2,.,TRBJ1-1,.,CASSGQKNTEAFF,TGTGCCAGCAGCGGGCAGAAGAACACTGAAGCTTTCTTT
TRBV10-3,.,TRBJ2-4,TRBD2,CAIGGAGENIQYF,TGTGCCATCGGAGGAGCGGGGGAAAACATTCAGTACTTC
TRBV28,.,TRBJ1-2,.,CATHYPKLKLFYGYTF,TGTGCCACCCATTACCCCAAACTCAAGTTATTCTATGGCTACACCTTC
TRBV7-2,.,TRBJ2-5,.,CASSLGGRIQETQYF,TGTGCCAGCAGCTTAGGCGGGCGGATTCAAGAGACCCAGTACTTC
TRBV6-2/TRBV6-3,.,TRBJ2-3,.,CASSYSIQGITDTQYF,TGTGCCAGCAGTTACTCGATACAGGGAATCACAGATACGCAGTATTTT
TRBV27,.,TRBJ1-5,.,CASRRGMNQPQHF,TGTGCCAGCAGGAGAGGAATGAATCAGCCCCAGCATTTT
TRBV23-1,.,TRBJ1-6,.,CASSQTGCYNSPLHF,TGCGCCAGCAGTCAAACAGGGTGCTATAATTCACCCCTCCACTTT
TRBV5-8,.,TRBJ1-1,.,CASSPVTEAFF,TGTGCCAGCAGCCCGGTTACTGAAGCTTTCTTT
TRBV27,.,TRBJ1-2,.,CASSLSLANYGYTF,TGTGCCAGCAGTTTATCTTTGGCAAACTATGGCTACACCTTC
TRBV7-9,.,TRBJ2-1,TRBD1,CASSLSLETGYENEQFF,TGTGCCAGCAGCTTATCCCTCGAGACAGGGTATGAGAATGAGCAGTTCTTC
TRBV5-4,.,TRBJ1-1,TRBD1,CASSLAGGPNTEAFF,TGTGCCAGCAGCTTGGCAGGGGGCCCGAACACTGAAGCTTTCTTT
TRBV15,.,TRBJ2-6,.,CATSSESTGANVLTF,TGTGCCACCAGCAGTGAGTCTACTGGGGCCAACGTCCTGACTTTC
TRBV6-5,.,TRBJ2-7,TRBD1,CASSTRGIYEQYF,TGTGCCAGCAGCACCAGGGGGATCTACGAGCAGTACTTC
TRBV27,.,TRBJ2-3,TRBD1,CASGFGTVADTQYF,TGTGCCAGCGGTTTCGGGACAGTGGCCGATACGCAGTATTTT
TRBV2,.,TRBJ1-2,.,CASTENYGYTF,TGTGCCAGCACCGAGAACTATGGCTACACCTTC
TRBV6-5,once,TRBJ2-2,.,CASRVEVGELFF,TGTGCCAGCAGAGTAGAGGTCGGGGAGCTGTTTTTT
TRBV6-5,.,TRBJ2-1,TRBD2,CASSRGGASNEQFF,TGTGCCAGCAGCCGCGGGGGGGCTAGCAATGAGCAGTTCTTC
TRBV7-9,.,TRBJ2-3,.,CASSLVGGLADTQYF,TGTGCCAGCAGCTTAGTCGGGGGGCTCGCAGATACGCAGTATTTT
TRBV7-6,.,TRBJ2-5,TRBD2,CASSLGTSEIVRWKETQYF,TGTGCCAGCAGCTTAGGGACTAGCGAAATTGTAAGGTGGAAAGAGACCCAGTACTTC
TRBV7-9,.,TRBJ1-1,.,CASSFDYGEVNTEAFF,TGTGCCAGCAGCTTCGATTACGGGGAGGTGAACACTGAAGCTTTCTTT
TRBV6-2/TRBV6-3,.,TRBJ1-1,.,CASSYRGGNTEAFF,TGTGCCAGCAGTTACCGGGGGGGAAACACTGAAGCTTTCTTT
TRBV5-1,.,TRBJ1-4,.,CASRSGGINEKLFF,TGCGCCAGTCGCTCCGGGGGAATTAATGAAAAACTGTTTTTT
TRBV5-1,once,TRBJ2-5,.,CASSLAVQETQYF,TGCGCCAGCAGCTTAGCGGTTCAAGAGACCCAGTACTTC
TRBV24-1,once,TRBJ2-7,.,CATSDPRAPYEQYF,TGTGCCACCAGTGACCCCAGGGCCCCCTACGAGCAGTACTTC
TRBV3-1/TRBV3-2,.,TRBJ1-6,TRBD1,CASTRQGAAALHF,TGTGCCAGTACCCGACAGGGGGCGGCGGCCCTCCACTTT
TRBV28,.,TRBJ1-1,.,CASSPPRQGTEAFF,TGTGCCAGCAGTCCCCCCCGTCAGGGCACTGAAGCTTTCTTT
TRBV7-2,.,TRBJ2-3,.,CASSLVAAQGDTQYF,TGTGCCAGCAGCTTAGTAGCGGCCCAAGGGGATACGCAGTATTTT
TRBV4-3,once,TRBJ2-2,.,CASSPVAGVGELFF,TGCGCCAGCAGCCCAGTCGCAGGGGTCGGGGAGCTGTTTTTT